Listed here are 20 T cell receptor beta chains from one sample, sequenced in a study of shared clonotypes between healthy human individuals. Libraries were prepared by immunoSEQ multiplex PCR; TCRdb keeps only in-frame clonotypes and omits some of them. This sample has some 1,400,000 clones, with 96% found just once. The specimen was naive CD4+ T cells sorted from blood. As to subset: CD45RA+ positively selected. The receptors shown here come from a man aged 25-45 years in good health.

J is TRBJ2-1 and V is TRBV5-5; D is possibly TRBD2 (5 bases). Germline V CDR1 and CDR2: SGHKS, YYEKEE (reference sequence). This CDR3 is 14 amino acids long. V was trimmed by 4 bases and J by 1 base, leaving 9 bases between them. CDR3 residues: CASSRTGSYNEQFF. Here the CDR3 DNA reads TGTGCCAGCAGCCGGACGGGATCCTACAATGAGCAGTTCTTC.

The chain recombines TRBV6-5 with TRBJ2-2; 9 bases agree with TRBD1. The CDR3 is made up of 14 amino acids. Germline V gene sequence: CDR1 MNHEY, CDR2 SVGAGI. V trimming: 6 bases; J trimming: 2 bases; junction bases outside the gene matches: 1. The CDR3 here is CASRGQGNTGELFF. In nucleotides, the CDR3 is TGTGCCAGCAGGGGACAGGGTAACACCGGGGAGCTGTTTTTT.

This sequence joins TRBV19 and TRBJ1-2, with TRBD1 as a possible D gene (5 bases). This CDR3 is 15 amino acids long. V was clipped by 2 bases and J by 6 bases, with 16 bases between them. Germline V gene sequence: CDR1 LNHDA, CDR2 SQIVND (reference sequence). CDR3 amino acids: CASSIISAGTNGYTF. CDR3 sequence (DNA): TGTGCCAGTAGTATAATCTCCGCAGGGACGAATGGCTACACCTTC. Based on the CDR3 plus reference TRBV19 and TRBJ1-2, the full variable domain is DGGITQSPKYLFRKEGQNVTLSCEQNLNHDAMYWYRQDPGQGLRLIYYSQIVNDFQKGDIAEGYSVSREKKESFPLTVTSAQKNPTAFYLCASSIISAGTNGYTFGSGTRLTVV.

The genes are TRBV5-1 and TRBJ2-1; D unresolved. V shed 3 bases and J shed 6 bases, with 16 bases lying between them. CDR3 length: 15 residues. In germline, CDR1 is SGHRS, CDR2 YFSETQ. As DNA, the CDR3 is TGCGCCAGCAGCTCCCCCCTGGATCAATTCAATGAGCAGTTCTTC. The encoded protein is CASSSPLDQFNEQFF.

The chain has TRBV19 and TRBJ1-1; D gene unclear. Germline CDR1 and CDR2: LNHDA and SQIVND (reference sequence). V lost 1 base, J lost 3 bases, and 12 bases lay in between. The CDR3 consists of 15 residues. The CDR3 DNA reads as TGTGCCAGTAGTATAGTCAATCGACCCTACACTGAAGCTTTCTTT. It specifies CASSIVNRPYTEAFF.

The rearrangement links TRBV4-1 to TRBJ2-3, with a possible D match to TRBD2 (6 bases). The V end was cut by 0 bases, the J end by 6 bases, with 13 bases between. Germline values: CDR1 MGHRA, CDR2 YSYEKL. CDR3 size: 15 residues. DNA of the CDR3: TGCGCCAGCAGCCAAGATCTATCGGGAGCGGATACGCAGTATTTT. It encodes CASSQDLSGADTQYF.

This clone showed up just once. The rearrangement joins TRBV28 to TRBJ2-7, with a weak D call TRBD1 (6 bases). This CDR3 contains 15 residues. Trimming stripped 3 bases from V and 0 bases from J, with 12 bases between. In germline, CDR1 is MDHEN, CDR2 SYDVKM. The DNA for the CDR3 is TGTGCCAGCAGTTTCGGTGGGGGCCCCTCCTACGAGCAGTACTTC. Protein: CASSFGGGPSYEQYF.

This chain connects TRBV28 to TRBJ2-3; 7 positions agree with TRBD2. After removal of 4 bases from V and 2 bases from J, the junction contained 12 bases not matched to a gene. Germline CDR1 and CDR2: MDHEN and SYDVKM. The length of the CDR3 is 17 residues. Here the CDR3 reads CASSSSRQRDHTDTQYF. Written as DNA, the CDR3 is TGTGCCAGCAGTTCATCTAGGCAGCGGGATCACACAGATACGCAGTATTTT.

This chain links TRBV2 with TRBJ2-1, with TRBD2 matching over 9 bases. J gave up 5 bases and V 7 bases, and 9 bases lay outside the gene matches. Germline assignment: CDR1 SNHLY and CDR2 FYNNEI. The CDR3 is 15 amino acids. The CDR3 region has the DNA TGTGCCAGCATCCCCGCGGGAGGGCCAGACAATGAGCAGTTCTTC. As protein: CASIPAGGPDNEQFF.

Worth noting for this clone: Other DNA variants within this sample encode the same CDR3. This rearrangement joins TRBV5-1 to TRBJ1-2; D is undetermined. Trimming left V 0 bases short and J 1 base short, with 4 bases between. Germline-derived CDR1 and CDR2 are SGHRS and YFSETQ. This CDR3 has 13 amino acids. DNA for the CDR3: TGCGCCAGCAGCTTGGGAGATAACTATGGCTACACCTTC. Residues: CASSLGDNYGYTF. Full variable domain (missing parts from reference TRBV5-1 and TRBJ1-2): KAGVTQTPRYLIKTRGQQVTLSCSPISGHRSVSWYQQTPGQGLQFLFEYFSETQRNKGNFPGRFSGRQFSNSRSEMNVSTLELGDSALYLCASSLGDNYGYTFGSGTRLTVV.

Comments on this clone: In the same sample, other DNA sequences code for this CDR3. This chain connects TRBV18 to TRBJ2-1; D might be TRBD2 (5 bases). V lost 2 bases and J lost 9, with 5 bases in between. The CDR3 is 11 residues long. Germline loops: CDR1 KGHSH, CDR2 LQKENI. The CDR3 region has the DNA TGTGCCAGCTCACCAGGAGGTGAGCAGTTCTTC. It specifies CASSPGGEQFF.

Concerning this clone itself: Other DNA sequences in the same sample also yield this CDR3. The V and J genes are TRBV18 and TRBJ1-4; D not resolved. Per the germline V gene, CDR1 is KGHSH and CDR2 is LQKENI. The CDR3 is made up of 14 amino acids. Trimming shortened V by 3 bases and J by 0 bases, and 5 bases separated the two germline ends. Here the CDR3 DNA reads TGTGCCAGCTCACCGGGTTCAACTAATGAAAAACTGTTTTTT. Translating gives CASSPGSTNEKLFF.

The CDR3 DNA follows: TGTGCCAGCAGCAAGGACAGACTTTATGGCTACACCTTC. This encodes CASSKDRLYGYTF. The genes are TRBV5-6 and TRBJ1-2, with a possible D match to TRBD1 (6 bases). CDR1 and CDR2 (germline): SGHDT, YYEEEE. The CDR3 length is 13 residues. V lost 4 bases and J lost 5, with 12 bases in between.

The V call is TRBV5-4, the J call TRBJ2-3, with a tentative D call TRBD1 (6 bases). The CDR3 is 13 amino acids. In germline, CDR1 is SGHNT, CDR2 YYREEE (reference sequence). With 5 bases removed from V and 6 bases from J, the gap between germline ends came to 13 bases. The CDR3, as DNA: TGTGCCAGCAGTACGCAGGGGTTGGATACGCAGTATTTT. Translating gives CASSTQGLDTQYF.

The chain links TRBV14 to TRBJ1-2; no definite D call. Germline CDR1 reads SGHDN; CDR2 reads FVKESK. The CDR3 is made up of 13 amino acids. V was cut by 1 base and J by 4 bases, with 7 bases left in between. CDR3 loop: CASSQAGPYGYTF. The DNA for the CDR3 is TGTGCCAGCAGCCAAGCTGGGCCCTATGGCTACACCTTC.

The V and J genes are TRBV4-3 and TRBJ2-3; D not resolved. The germline CDR1 and CDR2 sequences are LGHNA and YSLEER. Trimming took off 0 bases at V and 6 bases at J, with 4 bases between the two ends. CDR3 length: 12 residues. The CDR3 nucleotides are TGCGCCAGCAGCCAAGATAGGGATACGCAGTATTTT. Protein sequence: CASSQDRDTQYF.

The genes are TRBV2 and TRBJ2-5; maybe TRBD2 (5 bases). The CDR3 is 12 amino acids. Germline-derived CDR1 and CDR2 are SNHLY and FYNNEI. The germline V and J ends were trimmed by 6 bases and 2 bases, with 7 bases remaining between them. The CDR3 DNA reads as TGTGCCAGCAGCGGGAATCAAGAGACCCAGTACTTC. Translated, it gives CASSGNQETQYF.

V and J are TRBV7-2 and TRBJ1-2; D perhaps matches TRBD1 (5 bases). The germline V gene encodes CDR1 SGHTA and CDR2 FQGNSA. The CDR3 loop spans 13 amino acids. V was trimmed by 5 bases and J by 4 bases, leaving 11 bases between them. The CDR3 spells CASSTSGGYGYTF. The CDR3 region has the DNA TGTGCCAGCAGCACCTCCGGGGGCTATGGCTACACCTTC.

J is TRBJ2-3 and V is TRBV7-2; 7 positions match TRBD1. Germline assignment: CDR1 SGHTA and CDR2 FQGNSA. V lost 7 bases and J lost 1; bases outside the gene matches: 5. The CDR3 extends over 14 amino acids. The CDR3 spells CASTRQGRTDTQYF. CDR3 sequence (DNA): TGTGCCAGCACCCGACAGGGTCGCACAGATACGCAGTATTTT. The variable domain in full, completed from reference TRBV7-2 and TRBJ2-3, reads GAGVSQSPSNKVTEKGKDVELRCDPISGHTALYWYRQSLGQGLEFLIYFQGNSAPDKSGLPSDRFSAERTGGSVSTLTIQRTQQEDSAVYLCASTRQGRTDTQYFGPGTRLTVL.

This clone was seen a few times. The chain couples TRBV7-2 to TRBJ1-2; 7 bases match TRBD1. The germline V gene has CDR1 SGHTA and CDR2 FQGNSA. The length of the CDR3 is 14 residues. V lost 0 bases to trimming and J lost 8 bases; unmatched junction nucleotides: 6. CDR3: CASSLAGQATGYTF. The CDR3 bases are TGTGCCAGCAGCTTAGCTGGACAGGCGACAGGCTACACCTTC.